These T cell receptor beta chains were read from a single sample in a study of naive and memory T cell subsets. TCRdb used MiXCR to reprocess the UMI-ligation and nested PCR reads, holding one entry per CDR3 protein. The table shows 120,000 to 150,000 distinct CDR3 sequences, with approximately 17% occurring only once. Sequencing used naive CD4+ T cells from blood. The receptors were gathered from a human donor in good health. Both conserved end residues are part of each CDR3. Each record gives: clone size, CDR3 length, J gene, D gene, V gene, CDR3 DNA, CDR3 protein. The D gene is left open where the match is weak. For some rows the clone size is stated as once, few or many, or as a class when expanded; others skip it.

size: NA; length: 16; J: TRBJ1-5; D: NA; V: TRBV6-1; DNA: TGTGCCAGCAGTGATCGTTGGCGGTCAGACACTCGGCCCCAGCATTTT; CDR3: CASSDRWRSDTRPQHF
size: NA; length: 11; J: TRBJ2-2; D: NA; V: TRBV30; DNA: TGTGCCTGGCGGTCACCCGGGGAGCTGTTTTTT; CDR3: CAWRSPGELFF
size: NA; length: 16; J: TRBJ2-3; D: TRBD2; V: TRBV20-1; DNA: TGCAGTGCTGCCGGGACTAGTGGTCCAGCGACAGATACGCAGTATTTT; CDR3: CSAAGTSGPATDTQYF
size: NA; length: 15; J: TRBJ1-1; D: TRBD1; V: TRBV6-5; DNA: TGTGCCAGCAGTCGAGGGACAGGGGTATCGACTGAAGCTTTCTTT; CDR3: CASSRGTGVSTEAFF
size: NA; length: 17; J: TRBJ2-5; D: TRBD2; V: TRBV27; DNA: TGTGCCAGCAGAAATAGGGAACTAGCGGGAGTCCAAGAGACCCAGTACTTC; CDR3: CASRNRELAGVQETQYF
size: few; length: 14; J: TRBJ2-1; D: NA; V: TRBV25-1; DNA: TGTGCCAGCAGTGAATCAGGCAGGCCCAATGAGCAGTTCTTC; CDR3: CASSESGRPNEQFF
size: NA; length: 14; J: TRBJ2-1; D: NA; V: TRBV12-3/TRBV12-4; DNA: TGTGCCAGCAGTTTTGGCAGCCCTCACAATGAGCAGTTCTTC; CDR3: CASSFGSPHNEQFF
size: NA; length: 15; J: TRBJ2-3; D: NA; V: TRBV7-2; DNA: TGTGCCAGCAGCTACCGGCTAGCTGGAACAGATACGCAGTATTTT; CDR3: CASSYRLAGTDTQYF
size: NA; length: 12; J: TRBJ1-5; D: NA; V: TRBV20-1; DNA: TGCAGTGCTGGAAGGGGGGGTCAGCCCCAGCATTTT; CDR3: CSAGRGGQPQHF
size: NA; length: 14; J: TRBJ2-7; D: TRBD1; V: TRBV10-3; DNA: TGTGCCATCAGGGCCGGGACAGACTACTACGAGCAGTACTTC; CDR3: CAIRAGTDYYEQYF
size: NA; length: 13; J: TRBJ1-5; D: NA; V: TRBV30; DNA: TGTGCCTGGACCGGCAGGGTAAATCAGCCCCAGCATTTT; CDR3: CAWTGRVNQPQHF
size: few; length: 12; J: TRBJ2-1; D: TRBD1; V: TRBV29-1; DNA: TGCAGCGTGGGACAGGGGTCCAATGAGCAGTTCTTC; CDR3: CSVGQGSNEQFF
size: many; length: 16; J: TRBJ2-7; D: TRBD1; V: TRBV20-1; DNA: TGCAGTGCTAGAGATGGTCACCGGGACAGGGCCCACGAGCAGTACTTC; CDR3: CSARDGHRDRAHEQYF
size: NA; length: 16; J: TRBJ2-3; D: NA; V: TRBV5-1; DNA: TGCGCCAGCAGCCCCGGTAGCAGGAGGGCAACAGATACGCAGTATTTT; CDR3: CASSPGSRRATDTQYF
size: few; length: 13; J: TRBJ1-1; D: NA; V: TRBV10-3; DNA: TGTGCCATCACCACAGGCAGCTACACTGAAGCTTTCTTT; CDR3: CAITTGSYTEAFF
size: few; length: 15; J: TRBJ2-4; D: NA; V: TRBV28; DNA: TGTGCCAGCAGTGATCAGGGAGCATACAAAAACATTCAGTACTTC; CDR3: CASSDQGAYKNIQYF
size: NA; length: 14; J: TRBJ2-4; D: NA; V: TRBV15; DNA: TGTGCCACCAGCGGACCCGGGGCCAAAAACATTCAGTACTTC; CDR3: CATSGPGAKNIQYF
size: NA; length: 15; J: TRBJ2-1; D: TRBD1; V: TRBV10-3; DNA: TGTGCCATCAGTGATTTAGAGAGGGGGCTCAATGAGCAGTTCTTC; CDR3: CAISDLERGLNEQFF
size: NA; length: 15; J: TRBJ2-2; D: TRBD1; V: TRBV7-9; DNA: TGTGCCAGCAGGTTCGGACAGGGCAACACCGGGGAGCTGTTTTTT; CDR3: CASRFGQGNTGELFF
size: many; length: 16; J: TRBJ2-7; D: TRBD2; V: TRBV3-1; DNA: TGTGCCAGCAGCCAAGCCTACGGACTAGCGGCCTACGAGCAGTACTTC; CDR3: CASSQAYGLAAYEQYF
size: NA; length: 14; J: TRBJ2-7; D: NA; V: TRBV5-1; DNA: TGCGCCAGCAGCTTGGGCAGTCTCAACGACGAGCAGTACTTC; CDR3: CASSLGSLNDEQYF
size: NA; length: 14; J: TRBJ2-2; D: NA; V: TRBV20-1; DNA: TGCAGTGCTAGAGTTAGCGGTCTCTACCGGGAGCTGTTTTTT; CDR3: CSARVSGLYRELFF
size: NA; length: 13; J: TRBJ1-1; D: NA; V: TRBV6-5; DNA: TGTGCCAGCAGTTACAGGGCAGACCGTGAAGCTTTCTTT; CDR3: CASSYRADREAFF
size: few; length: 15; J: TRBJ1-4; D: NA; V: TRBV29-1; DNA: TGCAGCGTTGAAGATCGATCGGCAGGGGACGAAAAACTGTTTTTT; CDR3: CSVEDRSAGDEKLFF
size: few; length: 12; J: TRBJ2-4; D: NA; V: TRBV6-2/TRBV6-3; DNA: TGTGCCAGCAAGGACATAATAAACATTCAGTACTTC; CDR3: CASKDIINIQYF
size: NA; length: 15; J: TRBJ2-1; D: NA; V: TRBV30; DNA: TGTGCCTGGAGTGTACAGGCAGCGGCATGGGATGAGCAGTTCTTC; CDR3: CAWSVQAAAWDEQFF
size: NA; length: 14; J: TRBJ2-7; D: TRBD1; V: TRBV5-1; DNA: TGCGCCAGCAGCCCCCGGGACAGGGCGGCCGAGCAGTACTTC; CDR3: CASSPRDRAAEQYF
size: NA; length: 15; J: TRBJ2-3; D: NA; V: TRBV5-1; DNA: TGCGCCAGCAGCCCCTCCTCGCGAAGCACAGATACGCAGTATTTT; CDR3: CASSPSSRSTDTQYF
size: NA; length: 15; J: TRBJ2-1; D: TRBD2; V: TRBV5-5; DNA: TGTGCCAGCAGCTCTACTAGCGGGAGTCTCAATGAGCAGTTCTTC; CDR3: CASSSTSGSLNEQFF
size: few; length: 15; J: TRBJ2-3; D: NA; V: TRBV24-1; DNA: TGTGCCACCAGTGATTTCGACGTAGGGGGAGATACGCAGTATTTT; CDR3: CATSDFDVGGDTQYF
size: few; length: 12; J: TRBJ1-2; D: NA; V: TRBV20-1; DNA: TGCAGTGCTCCCGGGACGTACGATGGCTACACCTTC; CDR3: CSAPGTYDGYTF
size: few; length: 15; J: TRBJ1-1; D: NA; V: TRBV5-1; DNA: TGCGCCAGCAGCTTGGAGGCAGGGGCTAACACTGAAGCTTTCTTT; CDR3: CASSLEAGANTEAFF
size: few; length: 13; J: TRBJ2-7; D: TRBD1; V: TRBV19; DNA: TGTGCCAGTAGTTCCCAGGGGGCCTACGAGCAGTACTTC; CDR3: CASSSQGAYEQYF
size: many; length: 16; J: TRBJ2-7; D: TRBD2; V: TRBV7-2; DNA: TGTGCCAGCAGCTTTTACTCCCTAGCGGGAGTGCACGAGCAGTACTTC; CDR3: CASSFYSLAGVHEQYF
size: few; length: 13; J: TRBJ2-2; D: NA; V: TRBV5-1; DNA: TGCGCCAGCAGATCAACGAACACCGGGGAGCTGTTTTTT; CDR3: CASRSTNTGELFF
size: few; length: 17; J: TRBJ2-2; D: NA; V: TRBV5-1; DNA: TGCGCCAGCAGCGGGTGGGACTTCAAAATCAACACCGGGGAGCTGTTTTTT; CDR3: CASSGWDFKINTGELFF
size: few; length: 13; J: TRBJ2-5; D: TRBD1; V: TRBV29-1; DNA: TGCAGCGTTGTAATCAGGGGGTATGAGACCCAGTACTTC; CDR3: CSVVIRGYETQYF
size: many; length: 15; J: TRBJ2-3; D: NA; V: TRBV29-1; DNA: TGCAGCGTTGAAGTCAATATCCCTAGCACAGATACGCAGTATTTT; CDR3: CSVEVNIPSTDTQYF
size: NA; length: 14; J: TRBJ2-6; D: NA; V: TRBV24-1; DNA: TGTGCCACCAGAGGGGGGTTAGGGGCCAACGTCCTGACTTTC; CDR3: CATRGGLGANVLTF
size: NA; length: 17; J: TRBJ2-2; D: NA; V: TRBV19; DNA: TGTGCCAGTAGTAGGGGGTCCGGCCGGACAAACACCGGGGAGCTGTTTTTT; CDR3: CASSRGSGRTNTGELFF
size: NA; length: 12; J: TRBJ1-1; D: NA; V: TRBV29-1; DNA: TGCAGCGCCGGGTCCTCGAACACTGAAGCTTTCTTT; CDR3: CSAGSSNTEAFF
size: once; length: 16; J: TRBJ2-3; D: NA; V: TRBV5-1; DNA: TGCGCCAGCAGCTTGGCCCGCACAGTCAACACAGATACGCAGTATTTT; CDR3: CASSLARTVNTDTQYF
size: once; length: 12; J: TRBJ1-2; D: TRBD1; V: TRBV29-1; DNA: TGCAGCGCTCGACAGGGGAACTATGGCTACACCTTC; CDR3: CSARQGNYGYTF
size: few; length: 14; J: TRBJ1-5; D: NA; V: TRBV6-6; DNA: TGTGCCAGCATCGAGAGCCCAGGGCGCCAGCCCCAGCATTTT; CDR3: CASIESPGRQPQHF
size: NA; length: 14; J: TRBJ2-1; D: NA; V: TRBV28; DNA: TGTGCCAGCAGTTCCGGGACTTTACCCAATGAGCAGTTCTTC; CDR3: CASSSGTLPNEQFF
size: NA; length: 18; J: TRBJ2-1; D: TRBD2; V: TRBV5-1; DNA: TGCGCCAGCAGCTTGCGGCCCATAGCGGGAGGGTCCCTCTTTGAGCAGTTCTTC; CDR3: CASSLRPIAGGSLFEQFF
size: NA; length: 13; J: TRBJ2-3; D: TRBD1; V: TRBV29-1; DNA: TGCAGCGTTGGAGGGACAGGGTGGGATACGCAGTATTTT; CDR3: CSVGGTGWDTQYF